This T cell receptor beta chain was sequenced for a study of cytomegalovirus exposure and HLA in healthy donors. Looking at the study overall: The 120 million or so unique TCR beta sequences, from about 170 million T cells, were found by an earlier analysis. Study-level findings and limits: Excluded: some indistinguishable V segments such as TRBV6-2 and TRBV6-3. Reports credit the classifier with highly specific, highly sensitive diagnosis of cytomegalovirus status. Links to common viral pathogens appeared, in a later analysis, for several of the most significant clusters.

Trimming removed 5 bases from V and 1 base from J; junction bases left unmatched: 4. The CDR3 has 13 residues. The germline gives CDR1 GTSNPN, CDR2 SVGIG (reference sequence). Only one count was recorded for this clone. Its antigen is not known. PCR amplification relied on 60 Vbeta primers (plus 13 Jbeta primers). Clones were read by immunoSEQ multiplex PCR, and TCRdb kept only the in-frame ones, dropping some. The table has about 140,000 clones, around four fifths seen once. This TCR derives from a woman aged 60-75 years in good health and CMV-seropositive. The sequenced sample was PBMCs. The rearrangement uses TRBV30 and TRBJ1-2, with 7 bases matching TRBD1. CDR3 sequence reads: CAWPGDSNYGYTF. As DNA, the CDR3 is TGTGCCTGGCCCGGGGACAGTAACTATGGCTACACCTTC.